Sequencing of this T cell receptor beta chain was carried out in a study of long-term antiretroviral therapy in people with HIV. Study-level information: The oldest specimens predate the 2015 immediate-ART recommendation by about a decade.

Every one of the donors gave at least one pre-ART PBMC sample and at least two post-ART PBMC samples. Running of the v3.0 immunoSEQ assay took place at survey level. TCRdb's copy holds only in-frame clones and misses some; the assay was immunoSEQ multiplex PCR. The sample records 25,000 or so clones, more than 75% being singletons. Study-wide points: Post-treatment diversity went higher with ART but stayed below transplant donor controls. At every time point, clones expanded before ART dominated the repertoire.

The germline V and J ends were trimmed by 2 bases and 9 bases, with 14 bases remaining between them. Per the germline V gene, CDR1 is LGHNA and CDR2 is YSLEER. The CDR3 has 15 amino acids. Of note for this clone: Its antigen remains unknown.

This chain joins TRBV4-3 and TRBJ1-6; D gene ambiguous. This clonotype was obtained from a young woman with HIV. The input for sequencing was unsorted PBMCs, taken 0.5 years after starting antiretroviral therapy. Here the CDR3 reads CASSQLPTPSSPLHF. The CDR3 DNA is TGCGCCAGCAGCCAATTACCCACTCCAAGTTCACCCCTCCACTTT.